This paragraph reports one T cell receptor (beta chain). Its antigen is not identified. Germline V gene lookup returns CDR1 SEHNR and CDR2 FQNEAQ (reference sequence). The CDR3 has 16 amino acids. The V end lost 2 bases, the J end lost 5 bases, and 17 bases lay between the germline ends. The source of the sample is a study of blood T cells in healthy people across ages. Broader study findings: The study lacked donor CMV status, which possibly confounded expanded clonotype changes. While age rose, TCR beta diversity per million T cells dropped in a roughly linear way.

Through a sample-barcoded 5' primer and a J-beta primer mix, a second PCR was run for about 7 to 12 cycles. Tagging of each cDNA molecule was performed by a template-switch adaptor with 12 random nucleotides. TCRdb redid the calling of the 5' RACE reads with MiXCR, one entry per CDR3 protein. The table has approximately 800,000 distinct CDR3 sequences, roughly 60% seen once; the top ten hold approximately 20%. The chain joins TRBV7-9 to TRBJ2-3; unclear D gene. The sequence derives from a man aged 30 to 45 in good health. Input material: blood. The CDR3 DNA is TGTGCCAGCAGCTTATATACAAGCCGAAGAGAAGATACGCAGTATTTT. Translated: CASSLYTSRREDTQYF.